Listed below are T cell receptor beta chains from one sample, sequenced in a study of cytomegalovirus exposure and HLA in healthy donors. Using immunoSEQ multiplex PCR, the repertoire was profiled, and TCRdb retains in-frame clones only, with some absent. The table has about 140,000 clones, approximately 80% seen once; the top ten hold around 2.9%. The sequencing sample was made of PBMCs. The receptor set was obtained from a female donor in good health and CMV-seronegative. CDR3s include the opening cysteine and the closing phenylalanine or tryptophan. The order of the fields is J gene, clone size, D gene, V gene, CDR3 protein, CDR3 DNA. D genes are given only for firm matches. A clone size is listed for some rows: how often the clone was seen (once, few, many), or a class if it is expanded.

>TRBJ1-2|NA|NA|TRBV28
CASSLTGSRGGGYTF
TGTGCCAGCAGCCTGACAGGTAGCCGCGGCGGGGGCTACACCTTC
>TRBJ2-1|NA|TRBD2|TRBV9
CASSVAGIAGADEQFF
TGTGCCAGCAGCGTTGCGGGGATAGCGGGAGCTGATGAGCAGTTCTTC
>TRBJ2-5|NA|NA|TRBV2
CASSEAETLQETQYF
TGTGCCAGCAGTGAAGCGGAGACCCTACAAGAGACCCAGTACTTC
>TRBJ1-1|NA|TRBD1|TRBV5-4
CASSLGQGLNTEAFF
TGTGCCAGCAGCTTGGGACAGGGTCTGAACACTGAAGCTTTCTTT
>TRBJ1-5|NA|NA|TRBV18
CAIRDINRNQPQHF
TGTGCTATCCGGGACATTAATCGCAATCAGCCCCAGCATTTT
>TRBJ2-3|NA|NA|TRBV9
CASSFTRTASTDTQYF
TGTGCCAGCAGCTTCACGCGGACAGCCTCCACAGATACGCAGTATTTT
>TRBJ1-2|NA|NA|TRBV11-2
CASSLENTYGYTF
TGTGCCAGCAGCTTAGAAAATACTTATGGCTACACCTTC
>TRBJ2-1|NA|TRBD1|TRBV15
CATSIAGTGYNEQFF
TGTGCCACCAGCATCGCCGGGACAGGGTACAATGAGCAGTTCTTC
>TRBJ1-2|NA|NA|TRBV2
CASSEARRGVYGYTF
TGTGCCAGCAGTGAAGCGCGTAGGGGTGTCTATGGCTACACCTTC
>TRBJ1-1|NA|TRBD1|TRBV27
CASSRQGAGRAFF
TGTGCCAGCAGTAGACAGGGGGCGGGAAGGGCTTTCTTT
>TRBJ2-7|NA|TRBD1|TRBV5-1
CASSEGTGGYEQYF
TGCGCCAGCAGCGAAGGGACAGGGGGCTACGAGCAGTACTTC
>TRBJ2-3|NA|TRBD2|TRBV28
CASSSPWASGGGDTQYF
TGTGCCAGCAGTAGCCCCTGGGCTAGCGGAGGCGGGGATACGCAGTATTTT
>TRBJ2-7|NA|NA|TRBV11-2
CASSLVGLALGEQYF
TGTGCCAGCAGCTTAGTGGGGCTAGCGTTGGGCGAGCAGTACTTC
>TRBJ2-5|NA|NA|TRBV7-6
CASSLGAFPETQYF
TGTGCCAGCAGCCTGGGAGCATTCCCAGAGACCCAGTACTTC
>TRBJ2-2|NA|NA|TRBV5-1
CASSRTGPANTGELFF
TGCGCCAGCAGCCGTACAGGGCCTGCGAACACCGGGGAGCTGTTTTTT
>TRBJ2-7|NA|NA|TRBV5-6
CASSLGPTDSYEQYF
TGTGCCAGCAGCTTGGGGCCGACAGATAGCTACGAGCAGTACTTC
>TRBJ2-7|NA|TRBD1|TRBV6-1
CASRGLRDRDEQYF
TGTGCCAGCAGGGGACTTCGGGACAGGGACGAGCAGTACTTC
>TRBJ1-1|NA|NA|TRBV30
CAWIQGKAFF
TGTGCCTGGATACAGGGTAAAGCTTTCTTT
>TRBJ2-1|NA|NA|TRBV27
CASSSPGTRRNEQFF
TGTGCCAGCAGTTCCCCCGGGACAAGAAGAAATGAGCAGTTCTTC
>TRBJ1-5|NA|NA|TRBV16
CASSRTAFGPQHF
TGTGCCAGCAGTAGGACAGCCTTCGGGCCCCAGCATTTT
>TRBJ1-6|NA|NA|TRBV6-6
CATWRGIDNSPLHF
TGTGCCACCTGGCGAGGCATAGATAATTCACCCCTCCACTTT
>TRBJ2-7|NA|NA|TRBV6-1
CASSESGRGGEQYF
TGTGCCAGCAGTGAATCGGGGAGGGGGGGCGAGCAGTACTTC
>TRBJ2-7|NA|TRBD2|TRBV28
CASSSIGGANEQYF
TGTGCCAGCAGTAGCATCGGGGGGGCGAATGAGCAGTACTTC
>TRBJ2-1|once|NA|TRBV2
CASSEGQSSYNEQFF
TGTGCCAGCAGTGAAGGACAGAGCTCCTACAATGAGCAGTTCTTC
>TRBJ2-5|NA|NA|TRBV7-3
CASSPTAGETQYF
TGTGCCAGCAGCCCAACCGCAGGAGAGACCCAGTACTTC
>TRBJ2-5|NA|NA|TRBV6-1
CATRSEQGLGTQYF
TGTGCCACCAGATCCGAACAGGGCCTAGGGACCCAGTACTTC
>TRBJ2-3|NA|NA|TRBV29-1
CSVRGGPASTDTQYF
TGCAGCGTAAGGGGCGGACCGGCTAGCACAGATACGCAGTATTTT
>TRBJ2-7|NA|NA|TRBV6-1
CASMVPGVGEQYF
TGTGCCAGCATGGTTCCCGGGGTAGGAGAGCAGTACTTC
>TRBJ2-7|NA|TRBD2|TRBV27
CASSFGRGAAPSEQYF
TGTGCCAGCAGTTTCGGGAGGGGGGCAGCCCCGTCCGAGCAGTACTTC
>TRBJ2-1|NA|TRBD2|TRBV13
CASSLEGLGGDSYNEQFF
TGTGCCAGCAGCTTAGAGGGACTAGGGGGTGATAGTTACAATGAGCAGTTCTTC
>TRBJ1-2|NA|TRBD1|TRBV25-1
CARVLLYDRANGYTF
TGTGCCAGGGTACTACTATACGACAGGGCGAATGGCTACACCTTC
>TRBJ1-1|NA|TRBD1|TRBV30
CAWSSEQGAGEAFF
TGTGCCTGGAGTTCCGAACAGGGGGCTGGCGAAGCTTTCTTT
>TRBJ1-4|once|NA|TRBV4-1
CASSQEDAYSNEKLFF
TGCGCCAGCAGCCAGGAGGACGCGTACTCTAATGAAAAACTGTTTTTT
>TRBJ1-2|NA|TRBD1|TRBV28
CASLPGTETLYGYTF
TGTGCCTCCCTCCCGGGGACAGAAACCCTCTATGGCTACACCTTC
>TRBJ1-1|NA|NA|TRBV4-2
CASSHTIRDTEAFF
TGTGCCAGCAGCCACACAATCCGGGACACGGAAGCTTTCTTT
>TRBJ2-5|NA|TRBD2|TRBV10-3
CAISESWASGGQETQYF
TGTGCCATCAGTGAGTCTTGGGCTAGCGGGGGGCAAGAGACCCAGTACTTC
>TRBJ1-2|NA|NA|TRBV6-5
CASSNKGGYGYTF
TGTGCCAGCAGTAATAAAGGCGGCTATGGCTACACCTTC
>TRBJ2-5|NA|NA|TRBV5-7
CASSGSDRSQETQYF
TGTGCCAGCAGCGGAAGCGACAGGAGCCAAGAGACCCAGTACTTC
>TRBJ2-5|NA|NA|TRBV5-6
CASSLAALKETQYF
TGTGCCAGCAGCTTGGCCGCCCTAAAAGAGACCCAGTACTTC
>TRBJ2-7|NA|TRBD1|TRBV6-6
CASSFSETGAYEQYF
TGTGCCAGCAGTTTCTCCGAGACAGGGGCCTACGAGCAGTACTTC
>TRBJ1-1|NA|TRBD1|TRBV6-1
CASSSRQGSEAFF
TGTGCCAGCAGTTCGCGACAGGGGTCTGAAGCTTTCTTT
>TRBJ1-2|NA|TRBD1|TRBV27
CASSLKQGDGPYGYTF
TGTGCCAGCAGTTTAAAACAGGGGGACGGACCATATGGCTACACCTTC
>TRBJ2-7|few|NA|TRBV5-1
CASSLVGGSSYEQYF
TGCGCCAGCAGCTTGGTCGGGGGAAGCTCCTACGAGCAGTACTTC
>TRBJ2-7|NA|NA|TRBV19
CASSPGGPYEQYF
TGTGCCAGTAGTCCCGGGGGACCCTACGAGCAGTACTTC
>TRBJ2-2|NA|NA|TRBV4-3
CASSQETGYPGELFF
TGCGCCAGCAGCCAAGAAACAGGGTATCCCGGGGAGCTGTTTTTT
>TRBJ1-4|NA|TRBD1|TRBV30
CAWSVLGRGNEKLFF
TGTGCCTGGAGTGTACTTGGCAGGGGGAATGAAAAACTGTTTTTT
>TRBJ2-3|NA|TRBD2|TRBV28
CASSLGLAEASTDTQYF
TGTGCCAGCAGTTTAGGGCTAGCGGAGGCAAGCACAGATACGCAGTATTTT
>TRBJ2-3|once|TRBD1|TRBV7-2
CASSLQGAGGDTQYF
TGTGCCAGCAGCCTACAGGGGGCCGGGGGGGATACGCAGTATTTT
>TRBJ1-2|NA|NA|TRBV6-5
CASSYSRGSYGYTF
TGTGCCAGCAGTTACTCAAGGGGTAGCTATGGCTACACCTTC
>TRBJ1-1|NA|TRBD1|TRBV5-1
CASSLDRDRGSAAFF
TGCGCCAGCAGCTTGGACCGGGACAGGGGATCTGCAGCTTTCTTT
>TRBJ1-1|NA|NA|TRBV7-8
CASSLKQGVSTEAFF
TGTGCCAGCAGCTTAAAACAGGGTGTCTCCACTGAAGCTTTCTTT
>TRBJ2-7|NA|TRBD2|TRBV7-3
CASSSGLAGFISYEQYF
TGTGCCAGCAGCTCCGGACTAGCGGGATTCATCTCCTACGAGCAGTACTTC
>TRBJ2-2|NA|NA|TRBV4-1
CASSEGGPDTGELFF
TGCGCCAGCAGCGAGGGGGGGCCTGACACCGGGGAGCTGTTTTTT
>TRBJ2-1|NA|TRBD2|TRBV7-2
CASSLVAGASNEQFF
TGTGCCAGCAGCTTAGTAGCGGGCGCTTCTAATGAGCAGTTCTTC
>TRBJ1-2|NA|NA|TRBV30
CAWSEQAGYTF
TGTGCCTGGAGTGAACAGGCTGGCTACACCTTC